The 18 T cell receptor beta chains below all came from one sample that was sequenced in a study of T cell changes during pregnancy in multiple sclerosis. TCRdb's table, derived via immunoSEQ multiplex PCR, lists solely in-frame clones and lacks some. There are about 59,000 clones in the sample; roughly 90% occur only once, and about 0.9% lies in the top ten. This specimen was peripheral blood, taken before pregnancy. The source is a female donor with multiple sclerosis, enrolled in a pregnancy study.

The chain employs TRBV29-1 and TRBJ1-3, with unresolved D. Trimming took 2 bases from V and 4 from J, leaving 3 bases between them. CDR1 and CDR2 from the germline V gene are SQVTM and ANQGSEA. This CDR3 region has 11 residues. The CDR3 region has the DNA TGCAGCGTTGAATCAGGAAACACCATATATTTT. This sequence encodes CSVESGNTIYF.

The chain uses TRBV5-1 and TRBJ1-6; D is perhaps TRBD1 (5 bases). The V gene lost 5 bases and the J gene lost 7 bases, with 22 bases spanning the gap. The CDR3 runs to 17 residues. Germline CDR1 SGHRS, CDR2 YFSETQ. The chain's CDR3 is CASSSRGEGYLNSPLHF. In DNA, the CDR3 is TGCGCCAGCAGTAGCCGAGGGGAGGGTTATCTGAATTCACCCCTCCACTTT.

The chain has TRBV5-6 and TRBJ2-7; 8 bases match TRBD1. V lost 2 bases to trimming and J lost 8 bases; unmatched junction nucleotides: 3. The CDR3 contains 12 residues. Per germline, CDR1 SGHDT and CDR2 YYEEEE. The CDR3 loop is CASSFGQGQQYF. CDR3 nucleotide sequence: TGTGCCAGCAGCTTCGGACAGGGTCAGCAGTACTTC.

The CDR3 is CASSPWTRTYGYTF. CDR3 coding DNA: TGTGCCAGCAGTCCCTGGACAAGAACCTATGGCTACACCTTC. The gene calls are TRBV27 and TRBJ1-2; a possible D gene is TRBD1 (5 bases). This CDR3 is 14 amino acids long. The germline CDR1 and CDR2 sequences are MNHEY and SMNVEV (reference sequence). V lost 5 bases and J 4 bases, leaving 14 bases between the germline ends.

This chain joins TRBV7-7 and TRBJ2-3; 12 bases map to TRBD2. V lost 5 bases and J lost 0; bases outside the gene matches: 12. This CDR3 comprises 19 residues. CDR1 SSHAT and CDR2 FNYEAQ come from the germline V gene (reference sequence). Written as DNA, the CDR3 is TGTGCCAGCAGCCGACTAGCGGGGGCCAGTCCCTCTAGCACAGATACGCAGTATTTT. Translating it yields CASSRLAGASPSSTDTQYF. Filled out from reference TRBV7-7 and TRBJ2-3, the complete variable domain reads GAGVSQSPRYKVTKRGQDVTLRCDPISSHATLYWYQQALGQGPEFLTYFNYEAQPDKSGLPSDRFSAERPEGSISTLTIQRTEQRDSAMYRCASSRLAGASPSSTDTQYFGPGTRLTVL.

The rearrangement joins TRBV6-4 to TRBJ2-7, with 7 bases fitting TRBD2. V was pared by 3 bases and J by 5 bases, with 7 bases of the junction left unmatched. CDR3 length: 14 residues. Germline values: CDR1 MRHNA, CDR2 SNTAGT. The CDR3 protein is CASSEYGRENEQYF. DNA for the CDR3: TGTGCCAGCAGTGAGTATGGGAGGGAGAACGAGCAGTACTTC.

V gene TRBV7-2 combines with J gene TRBJ2-1; D is possibly TRBD1 (6 bases). Germline-derived CDR1 and CDR2 are SGHTA and FQGNSA. Deletions cut 4 bases from V and 7 bases from J, with 11 bases between. The CDR3 extends over 13 amino acids. The chain's CDR3 is CASSSHRVNEQFF. The CDR3 DNA follows: TGTGCCAGCAGCTCCCACAGGGTGAATGAGCAGTTCTTC.

This chain links TRBV23-1 with TRBJ1-2; D ambiguous. TRBV23-1 is an ORF, and what it does is uncertain. Trimming cost V 0 bases and J 2 bases, with 16 bases left between them. This CDR3 spans 17 amino acids. The CDR3 reads CASSQSETLGRNYGYTF. The CDR3 coding sequence is TGCGCCAGCAGTCAATCCGAGACCCTGGGGAGAAACTATGGCTACACCTTC.

V usage is TRBV7-3 and J usage is TRBJ1-1; D possibly corresponds to TRBD1 (5 bases). Deletions cut 0 bases from V and 0 bases from J, with 11 bases between. The CDR3 is 16 amino acids. CDR1 and CDR2 from the germline V gene are SGHTA and FQGTGA. CDR3 in amino acids: CASSLTGGGVNTEAFF. The CDR3 region has the DNA TGTGCCAGCAGCTTAACGGGGGGTGGGGTGAACACTGAAGCTTTCTTT.

The gene calls are TRBV5-6 and TRBJ2-2; TRBD1 is a possible D gene (6 bases). The germline gives CDR1 SGHDT, CDR2 YYEEEE. The CDR3 extends over 16 amino acids. The V end was cut by 3 bases, the J end by 2 bases, with 14 bases between. CDR3 sequence: CASSSVGGANTGELFF. CDR3 bases: TGTGCCAGCAGCTCTGTTGGGGGCGCAAACACCGGGGAGCTGTTTTTT.

This clone turned up a few times. CDR3 sequence: CASSSAGGGWEPQHF. In DNA, the CDR3 is TGTGCCAGCAGCTCCGCAGGGGGCGGCTGGGAGCCCCAGCATTTT. The chain joins TRBV7-2 to TRBJ1-5; 8 nucleotides line up with TRBD1. CDR1 is SGHTA and CDR2 is FQGNSA in the germline V gene. Trimming cost V 4 bases and J 8 bases; bases outside gene matches: 10. The length of the CDR3 is 15 residues.

The chain carries TRBV6-1 and TRBJ1-2; TRBD1 might be the D (5 bases). Germline V gene sequence: CDR1 MNHNS, CDR2 SASEGT. The CDR3 length is 10 residues. The V end was cut by 4 bases, the J end by 13 bases, with 10 bases between. CDR3 in amino acids: CASSVRVFTF. The CDR3 nucleotides read TGTGCCAGCAGTGTCAGGGTTTTCACCTTC.

The CDR3 DNA reads TGTGCCAGCAGTCCCGGACTAGCGGGGGCTGATGAGCAGTTCTTC. It specifies CASSPGLAGADEQFF. V usage is TRBV6-5 and J usage is TRBJ2-1; 13 nucleotides line up with TRBD2. Germline CDR1 MNHEY, CDR2 SVGAGI. V lost 5 bases to trimming and J lost 8 bases; unmatched junction nucleotides: 6. CDR3 size: 15 residues.

This chain connects TRBV27 to TRBJ2-1, with 10 bases identical to TRBD2. The germline V gene encodes CDR1 MNHEY and CDR2 SMNVEV (reference sequence). The junction had 10 bases not matched to a gene; V was cut back by 8 bases and J by 3 bases. The CDR3 loop spans 16 amino acids. As DNA, the CDR3 is TGTGCCAGCGGGACTAAGCGGGGGGGACTCTACAATGAGCAGTTCTTC. Protein product: CASGTKRGGLYNEQFF.

The chain has TRBV6-4 and TRBJ2-1; 8 bases fit TRBD2. Germline CDR1 is MRHNA and CDR2 is SNTAGT. V lost 4 bases and J lost 2; bases outside the gene matches: 4. The CDR3 runs to 15 residues. CDR3 in amino acids: CASSVGAGAYNEQFF. The CDR3 nucleotides read TGTGCCAGCAGTGTTGGAGCGGGGGCCTACAATGAGCAGTTCTTC.

This clone has a handful of counts. The gene calls are TRBV11-3 and TRBJ2-3; 9 bases are a match to TRBD1. The J segment lost 4 bases and the V segment lost 1 base, leaving 6 bases of the junction unmatched. This CDR3 has 16 residues. The germline gives CDR1 SGHNT, CDR2 YENEEA. CDR3 protein: CASSLGDRVRPDTQYF. The CDR3 DNA follows: TGTGCCAGCAGCTTAGGGGACAGGGTGAGACCAGATACGCAGTATTTT.

The chain uses TRBV7-3 and TRBJ1-1; TRBD1 is a possible D gene (5 bases). Trimming shortened V by 4 bases and J by 2 bases, and 20 bases separated the two germline ends. From germline, CDR1 is SGHTA and CDR2 FQGTGA. The length of the CDR3 is 17 residues. The CDR3 DNA reads as TGTGCCAGCAGCTCTTTTGGGGGGAGAGGTCTTAACACTGAAGCTTTCTTT. Translation gives CASSSFGGRGLNTEAFF.

This chain connects TRBV7-2 to TRBJ1-1; 8 bases are shared with TRBD1. The germline CDR1 and CDR2 sequences are SGHTA and FQGNSA. The CDR3 is made up of 16 amino acids. J lost 10 bases, V lost 2 bases, and 15 bases had no gene match. Here the CDR3 reads CASSLLLAGQGQGAFF. The CDR3 nucleotides read TGTGCCAGCAGCTTATTGTTGGCAGGACAGGGCCAGGGAGCTTTCTTT.